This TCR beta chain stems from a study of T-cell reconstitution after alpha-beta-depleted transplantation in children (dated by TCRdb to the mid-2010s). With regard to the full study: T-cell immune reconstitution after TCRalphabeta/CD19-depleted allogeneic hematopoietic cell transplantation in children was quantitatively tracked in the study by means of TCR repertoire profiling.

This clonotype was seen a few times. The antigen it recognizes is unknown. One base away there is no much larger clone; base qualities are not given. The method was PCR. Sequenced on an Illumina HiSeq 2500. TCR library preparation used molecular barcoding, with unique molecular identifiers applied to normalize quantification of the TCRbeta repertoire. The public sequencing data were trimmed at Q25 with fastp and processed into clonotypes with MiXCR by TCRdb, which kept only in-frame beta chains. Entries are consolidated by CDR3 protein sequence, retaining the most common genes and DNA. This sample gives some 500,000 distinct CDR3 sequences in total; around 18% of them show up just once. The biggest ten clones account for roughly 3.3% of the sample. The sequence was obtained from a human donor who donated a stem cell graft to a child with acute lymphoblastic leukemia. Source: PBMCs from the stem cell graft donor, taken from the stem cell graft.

The CDR3 region: CASSPYSAGELFF. The DNA is TGTGCCAGCAGTCCTTACTCGGCCGGGGAGCTGTTTTTT. The chain joins TRBV6-1 to TRBJ2-2; the D gene assignment is ambiguous. The CDR3 spans 13 residues, from the cysteine through the phenylalanine. CDR3 DNA only is kept here, 39 bases in frame from base 1. From a lookup of the germline V gene, CDR1 and CDR2 are MNHNS and SASEGT. Trimming costs V 5 bases and J 6 bases, and their ends lie 10 bases apart.